This TCR beta chain was identified during a study of T cell changes during pregnancy in multiple sclerosis. Sequencing was performed with immunoSEQ multiplex PCR; in TCRdb, only in-frame clones are kept and a portion is missing. The sample holds 79,000 or so clones; approximately 90% are singletons and the top ten take around 2%. The CDR3 length is 15 residues. Germline CDR1 is MNHNY and CDR2 is SVGAGI (reference sequence). V lost 0 bases and J 2 bases, leaving 10 bases between the germline ends. The chain employs TRBV6-6 and TRBJ1-1; D unresolved. The sample consisted of peripheral blood, taken in the first trimester of pregnancy. The clonotype was recovered from a female donor in good health, enrolled as a control in a pregnancy study. CDR3 protein: CASSYSRGPNTEAFF. CDR3 bases: TGTGCCAGCAGTTACTCGAGAGGTCCTAACACTGAAGCTTTCTTT.